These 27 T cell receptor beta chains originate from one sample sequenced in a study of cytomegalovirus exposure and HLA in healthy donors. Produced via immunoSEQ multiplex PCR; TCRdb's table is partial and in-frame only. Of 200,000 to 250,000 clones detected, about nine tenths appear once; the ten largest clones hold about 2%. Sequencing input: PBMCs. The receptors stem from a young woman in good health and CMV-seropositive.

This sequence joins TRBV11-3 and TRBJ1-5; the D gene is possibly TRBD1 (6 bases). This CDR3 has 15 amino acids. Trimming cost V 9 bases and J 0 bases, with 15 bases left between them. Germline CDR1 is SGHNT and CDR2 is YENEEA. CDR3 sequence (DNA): TGTGCCAGAGGGGGACATGTTTTTAGCAATCAGCCCCAGCATTTT. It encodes CARGGHVFSNQPQHF.

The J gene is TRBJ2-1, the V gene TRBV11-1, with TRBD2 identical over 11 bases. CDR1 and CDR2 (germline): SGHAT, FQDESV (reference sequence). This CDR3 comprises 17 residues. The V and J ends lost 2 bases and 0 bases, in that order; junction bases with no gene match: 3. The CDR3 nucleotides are TGTGCCAGCAGCTTAATAACTAGCGGGAGCTCCTACAATGAGCAGTTCTTC. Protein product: CASSLITSGSSYNEQFF.

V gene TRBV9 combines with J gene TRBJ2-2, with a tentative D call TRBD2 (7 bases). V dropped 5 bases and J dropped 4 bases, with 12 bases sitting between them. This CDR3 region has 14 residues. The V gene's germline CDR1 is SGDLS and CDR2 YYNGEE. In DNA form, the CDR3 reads TGTGCCAGCAGGGAAGGGGGGGGCACCGGGGAGCTGTTTTTT. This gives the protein CASREGGGTGELFF.

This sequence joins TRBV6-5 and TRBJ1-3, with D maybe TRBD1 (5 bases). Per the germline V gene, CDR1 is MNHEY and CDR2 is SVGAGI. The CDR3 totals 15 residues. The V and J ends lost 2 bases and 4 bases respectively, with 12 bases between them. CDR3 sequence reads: CASSYRVTGGNTIYF. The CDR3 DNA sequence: TGTGCCAGCAGTTACCGCGTTACAGGAGGAAACACCATATATTTT.

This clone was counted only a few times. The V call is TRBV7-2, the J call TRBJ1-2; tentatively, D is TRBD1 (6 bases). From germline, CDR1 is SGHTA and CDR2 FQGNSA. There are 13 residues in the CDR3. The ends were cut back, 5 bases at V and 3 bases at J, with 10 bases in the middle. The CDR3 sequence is CASSRNRDYGYTF. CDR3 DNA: TGTGCCAGCAGCCGAAACAGGGACTATGGCTACACCTTC.

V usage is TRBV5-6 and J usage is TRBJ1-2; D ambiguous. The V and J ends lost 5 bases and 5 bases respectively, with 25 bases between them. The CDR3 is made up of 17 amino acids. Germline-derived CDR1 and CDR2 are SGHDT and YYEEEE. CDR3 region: CASRLTFGRNSVYGYTF. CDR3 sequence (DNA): TGTGCCAGCAGGCTCACGTTCGGGAGGAACAGTGTTTATGGCTACACCTTC. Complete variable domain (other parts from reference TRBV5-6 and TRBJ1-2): DAGVTQSPTHLIKTRGQQVTLRCSPKSGHDTVSWYQQALGQGPQFIFQYYEEEERQRGNFPDRFSGHQFPNYSSELNVNALLLGDSALYLCASRLTFGRNSVYGYTFGSGTRLTVV.

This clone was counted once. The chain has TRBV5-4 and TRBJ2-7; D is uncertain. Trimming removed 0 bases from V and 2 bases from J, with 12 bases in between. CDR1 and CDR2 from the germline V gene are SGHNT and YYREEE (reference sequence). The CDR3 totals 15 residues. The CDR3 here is CASSLAVYGPYEQYF. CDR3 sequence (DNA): TGTGCCAGCAGCTTGGCCGTCTACGGTCCCTACGAGCAGTACTTC.

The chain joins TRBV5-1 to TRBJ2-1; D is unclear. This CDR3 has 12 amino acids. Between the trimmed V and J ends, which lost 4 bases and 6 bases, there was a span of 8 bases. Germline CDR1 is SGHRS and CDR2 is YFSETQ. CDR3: CASSADSNEQFF. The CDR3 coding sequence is TGCGCCAGCAGCGCGGATAGCAATGAGCAGTTCTTC.

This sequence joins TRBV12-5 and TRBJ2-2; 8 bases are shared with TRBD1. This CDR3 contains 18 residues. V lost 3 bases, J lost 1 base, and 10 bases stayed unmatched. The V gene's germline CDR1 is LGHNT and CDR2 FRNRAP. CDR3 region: CASGFWVSDRGNTGELFF. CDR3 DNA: TGTGCTAGTGGTTTCTGGGTCTCCGACAGGGGGAACACCGGGGAGCTGTTTTTT.

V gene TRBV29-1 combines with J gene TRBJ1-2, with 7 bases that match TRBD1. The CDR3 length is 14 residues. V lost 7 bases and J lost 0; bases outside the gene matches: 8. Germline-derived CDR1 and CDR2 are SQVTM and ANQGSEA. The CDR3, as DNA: TGCAGCGCCCTGGGACAGAGCCCTAACTATGGCTACACCTTC. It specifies CSALGQSPNYGYTF.

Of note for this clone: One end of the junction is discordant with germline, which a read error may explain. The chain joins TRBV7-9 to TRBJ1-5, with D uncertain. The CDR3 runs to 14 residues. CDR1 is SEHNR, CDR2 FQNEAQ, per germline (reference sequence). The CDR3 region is CASSLGLSNQPQHF. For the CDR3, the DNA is TGTGCCAGCAGTTTAGGACTGAGCAATCAGCCCCAGCATTTT.

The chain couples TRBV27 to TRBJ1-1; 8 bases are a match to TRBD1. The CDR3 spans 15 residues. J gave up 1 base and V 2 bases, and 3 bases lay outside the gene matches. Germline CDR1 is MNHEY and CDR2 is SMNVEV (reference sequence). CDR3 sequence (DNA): TGTGCCAGCAGTTTAATAGGACAGGGGAACACTGAAGCTTTCTTT. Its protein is CASSLIGQGNTEAFF.

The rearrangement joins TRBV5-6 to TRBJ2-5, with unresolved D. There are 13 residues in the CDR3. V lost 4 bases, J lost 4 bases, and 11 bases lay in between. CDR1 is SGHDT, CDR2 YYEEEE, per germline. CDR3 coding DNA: TGTGCCAGCAGCCTCATGGCCCGAGAGACCCAGTACTTC. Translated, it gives CASSLMARETQYF.

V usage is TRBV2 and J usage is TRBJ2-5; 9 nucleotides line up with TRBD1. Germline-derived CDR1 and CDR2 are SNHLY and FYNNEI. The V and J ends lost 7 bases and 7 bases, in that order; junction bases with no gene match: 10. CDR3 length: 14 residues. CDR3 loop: CASKQGALQGTQYF. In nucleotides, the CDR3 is TGTGCCAGCAAACAGGGGGCCTTACAGGGGACCCAGTACTTC.

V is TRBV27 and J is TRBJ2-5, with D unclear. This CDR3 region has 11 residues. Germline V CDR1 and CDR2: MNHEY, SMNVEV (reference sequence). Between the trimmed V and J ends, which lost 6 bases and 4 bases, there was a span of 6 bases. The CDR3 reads CASRSSETQYF. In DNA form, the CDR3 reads TGTGCCAGCAGATCCTCAGAGACCCAGTACTTC.

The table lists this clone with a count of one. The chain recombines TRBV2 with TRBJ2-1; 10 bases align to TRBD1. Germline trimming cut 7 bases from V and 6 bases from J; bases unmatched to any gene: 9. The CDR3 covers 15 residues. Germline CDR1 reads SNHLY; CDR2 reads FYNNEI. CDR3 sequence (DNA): TGTGCCAGCATGCCCGTCGGACAGGGGGTCAATGAGCAGTTCTTC. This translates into CASMPVGQGVNEQFF.

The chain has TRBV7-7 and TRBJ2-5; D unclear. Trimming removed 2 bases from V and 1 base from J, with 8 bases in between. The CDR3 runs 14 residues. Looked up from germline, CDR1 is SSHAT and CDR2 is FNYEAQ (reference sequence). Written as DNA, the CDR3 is TGTGCCAGCAGCTTACAGATTTCCCAAGAGACCCAGTACTTC. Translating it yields CASSLQISQETQYF.

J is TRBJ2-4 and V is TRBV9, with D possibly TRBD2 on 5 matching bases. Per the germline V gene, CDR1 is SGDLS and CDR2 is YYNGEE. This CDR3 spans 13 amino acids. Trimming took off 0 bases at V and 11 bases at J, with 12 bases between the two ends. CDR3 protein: CASSVDGVGFQYF. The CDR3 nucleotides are TGTGCCAGCAGCGTAGACGGGGTGGGGTTTCAGTACTTC.

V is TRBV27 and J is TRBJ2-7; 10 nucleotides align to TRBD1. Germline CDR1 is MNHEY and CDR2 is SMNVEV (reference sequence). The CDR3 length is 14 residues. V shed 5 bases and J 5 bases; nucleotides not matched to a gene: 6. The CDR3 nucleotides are TGTGCCAGCAGTCCGGGGGACAGGGGCAACGAGCAGTACTTC. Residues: CASSPGDRGNEQYF.

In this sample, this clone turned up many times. CDR3 protein: CASSGSGGPGNEQFF. The CDR3 DNA sequence: TGTGCCAGCAGTGGGTCGGGAGGGCCGGGAAATGAGCAGTTCTTC. This rearrangement joins TRBV6-4 to TRBJ2-1, with TRBD2 matching 8 bases. From germline, CDR1 is MRHNA and CDR2 SNTAGT. J was trimmed by 7 bases and V by 4 bases; bases with no gene match: 9. The CDR3 length is 15 residues.

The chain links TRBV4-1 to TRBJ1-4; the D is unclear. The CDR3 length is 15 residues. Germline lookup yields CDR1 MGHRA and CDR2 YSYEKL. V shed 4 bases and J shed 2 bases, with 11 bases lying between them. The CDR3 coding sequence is TGCGCCAGCAGCCCACTGGCGGGCACTAATGAAAAACTGTTTTTT. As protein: CASSPLAGTNEKLFF.

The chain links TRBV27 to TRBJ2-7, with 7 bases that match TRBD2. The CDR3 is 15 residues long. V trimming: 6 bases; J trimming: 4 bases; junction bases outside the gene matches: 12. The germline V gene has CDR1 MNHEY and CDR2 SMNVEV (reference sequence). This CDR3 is CASRPVGNGRYEQYF. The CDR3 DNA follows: TGTGCCAGCAGGCCTGTCGGGAACGGGAGGTACGAGCAGTACTTC.

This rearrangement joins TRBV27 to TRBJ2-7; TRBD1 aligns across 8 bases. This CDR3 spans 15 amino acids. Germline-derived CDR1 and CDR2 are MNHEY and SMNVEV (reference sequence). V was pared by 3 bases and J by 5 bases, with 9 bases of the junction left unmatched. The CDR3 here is CASSFRTGFRDEQYF. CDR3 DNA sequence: TGTGCCAGCAGTTTCCGGACAGGGTTTCGTGACGAGCAGTACTTC.

The CDR3 reads CASSLSVSDIDYGYTF. The CDR3 DNA reads TGTGCCAGCAGTTTATCCGTTTCGGACATCGACTATGGCTACACCTTC. V usage is TRBV27 and J usage is TRBJ1-2; D is perhaps TRBD1 (5 bases). CDR1 and CDR2 from the germline V gene are MNHEY and SMNVEV (reference sequence). The CDR3 totals 16 residues. Trimming removed 0 bases at V and 3 bases at J, with 14 bases between.

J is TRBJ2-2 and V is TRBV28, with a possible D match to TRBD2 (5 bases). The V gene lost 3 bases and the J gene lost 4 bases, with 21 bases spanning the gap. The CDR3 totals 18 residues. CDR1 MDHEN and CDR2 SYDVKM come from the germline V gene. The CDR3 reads CASSLRGRPGPVTGELFF. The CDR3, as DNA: TGTGCCAGCAGTTTGAGAGGGCGTCCCGGGCCCGTCACCGGGGAGCTGTTTTTT.

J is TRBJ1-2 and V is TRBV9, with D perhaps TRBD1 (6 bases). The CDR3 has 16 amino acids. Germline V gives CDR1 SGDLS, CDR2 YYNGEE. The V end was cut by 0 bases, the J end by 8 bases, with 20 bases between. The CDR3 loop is CASSVDLGGTSKGYTF. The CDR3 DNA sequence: TGTGCCAGCAGCGTAGATTTGGGTGGGACATCGAAAGGCTACACCTTC.

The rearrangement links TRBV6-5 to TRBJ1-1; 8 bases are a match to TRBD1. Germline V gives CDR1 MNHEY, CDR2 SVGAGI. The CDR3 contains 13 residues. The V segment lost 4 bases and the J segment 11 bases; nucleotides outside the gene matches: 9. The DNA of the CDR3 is TGTGCCAGCAGTTTCGGACAGGGCTGGGTCGCTTTCTTT. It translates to CASSFGQGWVAFF.